The subject of this entry is one T cell receptor beta chain. What it recognizes is unknown. With V trimmed by 5 bases and J by 10 bases, 5 bases remained unmatched. Germline assignment: CDR1 MNHNS and CDR2 SASEGT. The CDR3 is made up of 14 amino acids. Stated time point: after dendritic cell vaccination, including at tumor progression/relapse. Blood PBMC samples: pre-vaccination, two weeks post third vaccination, and at tumor progression. This sample is drawn from a study of glioma-infiltrating T cells after dendritic cell vaccination. Study-wide findings and caveats: TCR clonality showed no direct relationship with survival.

Amplification used 60 V beta primers and 13 J beta primers. Only in-frame clones appear in the TCRdb table, and some are missing; sequencing was by immunoSEQ multiplex PCR. The table records about 50,000 clones, about nine tenths of them present only once. Sequenced material: blood, taken after dendritic cell vaccination. The V gene is TRBV6-1, the J gene TRBJ2-1; 13 bases fit TRBD2. The source is a human donor with glioblastoma. This chain's CDR3 is CASSSGLAGYEQFF. The CDR3 coding sequence is TGTGCCAGCAGTTCGGGACTAGCGGGATACGAGCAGTTCTTC.